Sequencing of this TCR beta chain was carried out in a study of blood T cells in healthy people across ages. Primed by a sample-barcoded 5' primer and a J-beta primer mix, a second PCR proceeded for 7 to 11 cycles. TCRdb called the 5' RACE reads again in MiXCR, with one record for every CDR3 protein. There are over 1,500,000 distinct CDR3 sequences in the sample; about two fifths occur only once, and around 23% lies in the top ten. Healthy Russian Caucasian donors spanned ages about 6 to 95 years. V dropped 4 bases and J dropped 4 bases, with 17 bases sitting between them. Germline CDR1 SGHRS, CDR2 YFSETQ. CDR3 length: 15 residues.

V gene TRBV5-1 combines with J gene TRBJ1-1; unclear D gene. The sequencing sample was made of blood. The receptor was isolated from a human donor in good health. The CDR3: CASSIEGGPSTEAFF. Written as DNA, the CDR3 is TGCGCCAGCAGCATTGAGGGAGGCCCGAGCACTGAAGCTTTCTTT.